These 7 T cell receptor beta chains were all obtained from the same sample, sequenced in a study of T cell repertoires in cytomegalovirus infection. A single record per CDR3 protein comes from TCRdb applying MiXCR to the reads. The sample lists roughly 630,000 distinct CDR3 sequences; 20% to 25% were seen once. The sequencing sample was made of CD8+ T cells from PBMCs. These receptors were collected from a human donor in good health (CMV status not recorded). Some clones in this sample may be carry-over from other donors' samples.

The chain couples TRBV20-1 to TRBJ2-3; 10 positions match TRBD2. Germline CDR1 DFQATT, CDR2 SNEGSKA (reference sequence). V dropped 8 bases and J dropped 5; count of bases not matched to a gene: 19. The length of the CDR3 is 17 residues. CDR3 residues: CSFTDGKRGGRLDTQYF. The CDR3 DNA follows: TGCAGTTTTACCGACGGAAAGCGGGGGGGCCGGCTAGATACGCAGTATTTT.

This clonotype was seen repeatedly, ten times or more. V is TRBV7-2 and J is TRBJ1-6, with a tentative D call TRBD1 (5 bases). Germline V gene lookup returns CDR1 SGHTA and CDR2 FQGNSA. CDR3 size: 17 residues. V lost 4 bases to trimming and J lost 6 bases, with 19 bases between them. CDR3 in amino acids: CASSSVRGHTANSPLHF. The CDR3 nucleotides read TGTGCCAGCAGCTCAGTCCGGGGCCACACCGCTAATTCACCCCTCCACTTT.

This clonotype occurred a few times. The CDR3 spells CASKLDRRNEKLFF. DNA for the CDR3: TGTGCCAGCAAGCTTGACAGAAGAAATGAAAAACTGTTTTTT. The rearrangement joins TRBV7-9 to TRBJ1-4; maybe TRBD1 (5 bases). The V gene's germline CDR1 is SEHNR and CDR2 FQNEAQ (reference sequence). This CDR3 is built from 14 residues. The V end lost 7 bases, the J end lost 5 bases, and 14 bases lay between the germline ends.

CDR3 nucleotide sequence: TGTGCCAGCAGTCCGGGACTACCTTTACACGAGCAGTACGTC. Translation gives CASSPGLPLHEQYV. The chain couples TRBV6-1 to TRBJ2-7; 7 bases fit TRBD2. Trimming cost V 5 bases and J 5 bases; bases outside gene matches: 9. CDR3 length: 14 amino acids. The germline V gene has CDR1 MNHNS and CDR2 SASEGT.

This clonotype was detected a few times. This rearrangement joins TRBV6-2 or TRBV6-3 to TRBJ2-4; D ambiguous. This CDR3 comprises 15 residues. Per the germline V gene, CDR1 is MNHEY and CDR2 is SVGEGT. V dropped 6 bases and J dropped 6 bases, with 18 bases sitting between them. CDR3 sequence reads: CASRPDADETNIQYF. The CDR3, as DNA: TGTGCCAGCAGACCCGACGCAGACGAGACAAACATTCAGTACTTC.

V gene TRBV6-2 or TRBV6-3 combines with J gene TRBJ1-1, with D maybe TRBD1 (5 bases). V was shortened by 2 bases and J by 1 base, with 11 bases between the two germline ends. Germline assignment: CDR1 MNHEY and CDR2 SVGEGT. CDR3 length: 15 residues. In DNA form, the CDR3 reads TGTGCCAGCAGTTACACGGCAGGGTCGAACACTGAAGCTTTCTTT. Translation: CASSYTAGSNTEAFF.

This clonotype came up many times. This rearrangement joins TRBV25-1 to TRBJ2-3; D not certain. Per germline, CDR1 MGHDK and CDR2 SYGVNS. The CDR3 covers 15 residues. V was shortened by 1 base and J by 5 bases, with 13 bases between the two germline ends. CDR3 amino acids: CASSEWDGPGDTQYF. In DNA, the CDR3 is TGTGCCAGCAGTGAATGGGATGGGCCCGGAGATACGCAGTATTTT.